This T cell receptor beta chain was identified in a study of blood T cell repertoires in COVID-19. The overall study: Collection of acute and convalescent COVID-19 samples took place in the United States, Italy and Spain.

Methods used by the authors: Amplifying reference gene primers gave estimates of nucleated cell counts. The repertoire was sequenced with immunoSEQ multiplex PCR; TCRdb's copy has only in-frame clones and lacks some. The V and J calls and the clone size are those of that table, but D and trimming were determined from the DNA. The table shows 100,000 to 150,000 clones, with around 77% occurring only once. The germline gives CDR1 MNHEY, CDR2 SMNVEV (reference sequence). The CDR3 contains 15 residues. V shed 2 bases and J shed 4 bases, with 14 bases lying between them. The clonotype comes from a human donor in a cohort sampled during active COVID-19. The sequenced material came from peripheral blood. The chain couples TRBV27 to TRBJ1-1; TRBD1 is a possible D gene (5 bases). In nucleotides, the CDR3 is TGTGCCAGCAGTTTAAAGGTGGGGGGTCTCACTGAAGCTTTCTTT. Residues: CASSLKVGGLTEAFF.